This T cell receptor (beta chain) was identified during a study of OX40 agonist ivuxolimab in advanced cancers. There are 14 residues in the CDR3. V was trimmed by 4 bases and J by 2 bases, leaving 10 bases between them. Per germline, CDR1 SGHNT and CDR2 YYREEE (reference sequence). Some clones are missing from TCRdb's copy, which holds only in-frame ones; the method was immunoSEQ multiplex PCR. The repertoire consists of roughly 48,000 clones, with approximately 86% occurring once and the leading ten covering approximately 1.1%. Specimen: CD4+ or CD8+ T cells sorted from blood, collected in a trial of the OX40 agonist ivuxolimab. This TCR derives from an adult with an advanced solid tumor such as melanoma, head and neck, liver or kidney cancer. The V call is TRBV5-4, the J call TRBJ1-3, with D perhaps TRBD1 (5 bases). CDR3 loop: CASSPRGAGNTIYF. As DNA, the CDR3 is TGTGCCAGCAGCCCGCGGGGGGCTGGAAACACCATATATTTT.